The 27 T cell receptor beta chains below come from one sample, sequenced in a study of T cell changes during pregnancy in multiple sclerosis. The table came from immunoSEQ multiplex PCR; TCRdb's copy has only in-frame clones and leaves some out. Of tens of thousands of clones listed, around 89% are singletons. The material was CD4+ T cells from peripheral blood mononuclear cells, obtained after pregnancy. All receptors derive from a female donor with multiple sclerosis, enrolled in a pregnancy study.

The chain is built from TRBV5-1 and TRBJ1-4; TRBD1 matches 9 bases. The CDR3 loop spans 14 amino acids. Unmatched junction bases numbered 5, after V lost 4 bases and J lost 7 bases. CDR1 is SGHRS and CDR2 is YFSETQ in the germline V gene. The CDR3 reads CASSRDRAAEKLFF. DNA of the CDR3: TGCGCCAGCAGCCGGGACAGGGCGGCTGAAAAACTGTTTTTT.

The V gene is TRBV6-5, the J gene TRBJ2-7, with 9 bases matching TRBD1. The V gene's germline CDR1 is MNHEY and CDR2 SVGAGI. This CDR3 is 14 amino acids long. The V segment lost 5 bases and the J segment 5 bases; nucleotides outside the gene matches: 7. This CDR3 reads CASSKPGQGNEQYF. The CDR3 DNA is TGTGCCAGCAGTAAGCCGGGACAGGGCAACGAGCAGTACTTC.

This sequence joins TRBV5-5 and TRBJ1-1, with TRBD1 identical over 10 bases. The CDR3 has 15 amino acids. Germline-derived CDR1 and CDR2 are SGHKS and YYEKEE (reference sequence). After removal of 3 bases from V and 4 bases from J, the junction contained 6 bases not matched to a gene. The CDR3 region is CASSSTWTGGTEAFF. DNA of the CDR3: TGTGCCAGCAGCTCGACGTGGACAGGGGGCACTGAAGCTTTCTTT.

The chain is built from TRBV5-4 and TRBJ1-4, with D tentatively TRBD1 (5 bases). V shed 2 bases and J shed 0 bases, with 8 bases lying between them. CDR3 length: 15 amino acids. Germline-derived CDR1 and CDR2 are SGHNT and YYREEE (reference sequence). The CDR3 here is CASSFQGATNEKLFF. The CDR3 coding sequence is TGTGCCAGCAGCTTTCAGGGTGCAACTAATGAAAAACTGTTTTTT. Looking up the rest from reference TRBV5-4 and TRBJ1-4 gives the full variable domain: ETGVTQSPTHLIKTRGQQVTLRCSSQSGHNTVSWYQQALGQGPQFIFQYYREEENGRGNFPPRFSGLQFPNYSSELNVNALELDDSALYLCASSFQGATNEKLFFGSGTQLSVL.

The CDR3 sequence: CASSRAGALYEQYF. DNA of the CDR3: TGCGCCAGCAGCCGAGCGGGAGCGCTCTACGAGCAGTACTTC. The gene calls are TRBV5-1 and TRBJ2-7; 8 nucleotides agree with TRBD2. The CDR3 loop spans 14 amino acids. Germline values: CDR1 SGHRS, CDR2 YFSETQ. J lost 3 bases, V lost 4 bases, and 6 bases had no gene match.

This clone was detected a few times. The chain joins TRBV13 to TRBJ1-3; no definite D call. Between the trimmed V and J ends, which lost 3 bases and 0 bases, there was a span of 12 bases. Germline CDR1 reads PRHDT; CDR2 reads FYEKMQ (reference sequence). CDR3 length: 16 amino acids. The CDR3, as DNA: TGTGCCAGCAGCTTGGCCCCGGGGAGCTCTGGAAACACCATATATTTT. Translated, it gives CASSLAPGSSGNTIYF.

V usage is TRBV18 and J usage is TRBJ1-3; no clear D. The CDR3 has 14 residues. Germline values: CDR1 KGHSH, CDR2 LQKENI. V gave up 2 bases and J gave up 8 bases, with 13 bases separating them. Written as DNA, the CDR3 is TGTGCCAGCTCACCAGCCGGGCCGCGGGACACCATATATTTT. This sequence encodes CASSPAGPRDTIYF.

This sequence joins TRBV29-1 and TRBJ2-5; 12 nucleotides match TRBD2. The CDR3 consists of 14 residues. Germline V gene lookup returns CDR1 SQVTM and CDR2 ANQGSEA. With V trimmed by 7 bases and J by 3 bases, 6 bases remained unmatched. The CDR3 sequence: CSGRLAGVEETQYF. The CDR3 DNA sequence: TGCAGCGGCCGACTAGCGGGAGTGGAAGAGACCCAGTACTTC. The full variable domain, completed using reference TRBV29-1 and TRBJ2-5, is SAVISQKPSRDICQRGTSLTIQCQVDSQVTMMFWYRQQPGQSLTLIATANQGSEATYESGFVIDKFPISRPNLTFSTLTVSNMSPEDSSIYLCSGRLAGVEETQYFGPGTRLLVL.

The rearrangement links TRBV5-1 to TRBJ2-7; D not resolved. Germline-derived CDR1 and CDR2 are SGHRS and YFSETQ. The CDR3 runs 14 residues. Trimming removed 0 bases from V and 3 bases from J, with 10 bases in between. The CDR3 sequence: CASSLDQMSYEQYF. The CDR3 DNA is TGCGCCAGCAGCTTGGACCAAATGAGCTACGAGCAGTACTTC.

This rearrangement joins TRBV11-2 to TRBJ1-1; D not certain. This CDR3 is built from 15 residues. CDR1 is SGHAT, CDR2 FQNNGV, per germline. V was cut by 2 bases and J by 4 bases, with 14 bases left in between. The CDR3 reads CASSLPLVRGTEAFF. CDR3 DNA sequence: TGTGCCAGCAGCTTACCGTTGGTACGGGGCACTGAAGCTTTCTTT.

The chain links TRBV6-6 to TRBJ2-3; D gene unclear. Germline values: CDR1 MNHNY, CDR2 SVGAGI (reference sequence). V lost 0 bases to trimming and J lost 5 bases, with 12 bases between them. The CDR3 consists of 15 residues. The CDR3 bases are TGTGCCAGCAGTTACTCCCAAACTACTGGAGATACGCAGTATTTT. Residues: CASSYSQTTGDTQYF.

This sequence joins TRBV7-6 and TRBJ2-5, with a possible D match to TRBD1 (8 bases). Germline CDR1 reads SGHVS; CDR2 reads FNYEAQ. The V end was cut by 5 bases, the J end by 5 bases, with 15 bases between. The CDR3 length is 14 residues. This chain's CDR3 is CASSHGQGGETQYF. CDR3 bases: TGTGCCAGCAGCCACGGACAGGGAGGGGAGACCCAGTACTTC. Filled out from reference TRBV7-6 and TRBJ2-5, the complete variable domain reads GAGVSQSPRYKVTKRGQDVALRCDPISGHVSLYWYRQALGQGPEFLTYFNYEAQQDKSGLPNDRFSAERPEGSISTLTIQRTEQRDSAMYRCASSHGQGGETQYFGPGTRLLVL.

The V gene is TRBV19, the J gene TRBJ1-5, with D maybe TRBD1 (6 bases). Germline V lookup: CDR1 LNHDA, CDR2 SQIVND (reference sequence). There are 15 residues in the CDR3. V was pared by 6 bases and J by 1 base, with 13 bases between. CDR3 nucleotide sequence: TGTGCCAGTAGACCCGGGCAGGGGAGCAATCAGCCCCAGCATTTT. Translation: CASRPGQGSNQPQHF.

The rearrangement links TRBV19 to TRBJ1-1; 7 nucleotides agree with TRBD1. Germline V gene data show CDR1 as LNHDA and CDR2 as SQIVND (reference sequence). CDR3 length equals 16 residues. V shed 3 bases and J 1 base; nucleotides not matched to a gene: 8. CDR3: CASSIPDRPRNTEAFF. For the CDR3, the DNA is TGTGCCAGTAGTATCCCGGACAGGCCAAGGAACACTGAAGCTTTCTTT. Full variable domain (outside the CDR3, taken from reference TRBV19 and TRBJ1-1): DGGITQSPKYLFRKEGQNVTLSCEQNLNHDAMYWYRQDPGQGLRLIYYSQIVNDFQKGDIAEGYSVSREKKESFPLTVTSAQKNPTAFYLCASSIPDRPRNTEAFFGQGTRLTVV.

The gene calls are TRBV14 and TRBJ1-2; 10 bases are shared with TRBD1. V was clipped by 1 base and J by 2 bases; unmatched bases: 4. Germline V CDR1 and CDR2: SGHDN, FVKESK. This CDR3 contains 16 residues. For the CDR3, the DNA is TGTGCCAGCAGCCAAGGGGTGGACAGGGGGAACTATGGCTACACCTTC. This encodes CASSQGVDRGNYGYTF. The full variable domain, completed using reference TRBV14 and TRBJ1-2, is EAGVTQFPSHSVIEKGQTVTLRCDPISGHDNLYWYRRVMGKEIKFLLHFVKESKQDESGMPNNRFLAERTGGTYSTLKVQPAELEDSGVYFCASSQGVDRGNYGYTFGSGTRLTVV.

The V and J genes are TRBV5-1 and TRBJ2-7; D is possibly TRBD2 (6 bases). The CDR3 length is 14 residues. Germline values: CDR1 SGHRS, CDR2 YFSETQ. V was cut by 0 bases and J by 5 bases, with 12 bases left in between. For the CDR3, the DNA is TGCGCCAGCAGCTTGGGGGCTCGGGAGAACGAGCAGTACTTC. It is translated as CASSLGARENEQYF.

CDR3 sequence reads: CASSLTGRASETQYF. The CDR3 region has the DNA TGTGCCAGCAGCTTAACCGGGAGGGCCAGCGAGACCCAGTACTTC. The genes are TRBV7-2 and TRBJ2-5; 8 bases agree with TRBD2. CDR1 is SGHTA and CDR2 is FQGNSA in the germline V gene. V trimming: 2 bases; J trimming: 5 bases; junction bases outside the gene matches: 7. There are 15 residues in the CDR3.

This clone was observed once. The CDR3 DNA reads as TGTGCCAGCAGCTCCACTAGCGGGGACTCCTACGAGCAGTACTTC. The encoded protein is CASSSTSGDSYEQYF. The J gene is TRBJ2-7, the V gene TRBV7-2, with 10 bases fitting TRBD2. Germline V CDR1 and CDR2: SGHTA, FQGNSA. Trimming removed 4 bases from V and 0 bases from J; junction bases left unmatched: 3. The length of the CDR3 is 15 residues.

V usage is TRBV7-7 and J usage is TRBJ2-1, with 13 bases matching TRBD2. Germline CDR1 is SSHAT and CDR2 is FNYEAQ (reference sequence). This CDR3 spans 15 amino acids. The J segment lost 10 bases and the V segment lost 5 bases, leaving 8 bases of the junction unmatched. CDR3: CASSPGGTSGTEQFF. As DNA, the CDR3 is TGTGCCAGCAGCCCAGGGGGGACTAGCGGGACGGAGCAGTTCTTC.

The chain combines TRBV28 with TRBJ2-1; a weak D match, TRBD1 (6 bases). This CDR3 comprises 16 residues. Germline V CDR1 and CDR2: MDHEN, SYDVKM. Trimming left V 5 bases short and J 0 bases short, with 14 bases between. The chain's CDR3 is CASSGWTAPSYNEQFF. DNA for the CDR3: TGTGCCAGCAGTGGATGGACAGCCCCCTCCTACAATGAGCAGTTCTTC. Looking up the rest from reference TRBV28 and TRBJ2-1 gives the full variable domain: DVKVTQSSRYLVKRTGEKVFLECVQDMDHENMFWYRQDPGLGLRLIYFSYDVKMKEKGDIPEGYSVSREKKERFSLILESASTNQTSMYLCASSGWTAPSYNEQFFGPGTRLTVL.

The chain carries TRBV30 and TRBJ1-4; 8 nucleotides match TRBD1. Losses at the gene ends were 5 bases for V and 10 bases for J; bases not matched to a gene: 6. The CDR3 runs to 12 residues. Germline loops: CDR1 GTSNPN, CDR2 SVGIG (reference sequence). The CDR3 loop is CAWRGQGGKLFF. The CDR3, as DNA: TGTGCCTGGCGCGGACAGGGCGGAAAACTGTTTTTT.

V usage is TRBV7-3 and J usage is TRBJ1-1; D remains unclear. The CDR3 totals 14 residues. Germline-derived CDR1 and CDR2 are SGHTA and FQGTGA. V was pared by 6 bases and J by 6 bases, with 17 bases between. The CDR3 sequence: CASRKEGARSEAFF. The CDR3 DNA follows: TGTGCCAGCAGAAAGGAGGGCGCACGATCTGAAGCTTTCTTT. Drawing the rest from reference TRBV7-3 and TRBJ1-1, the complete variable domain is GAGVSQTPSNKVTEKGKYVELRCDPISGHTALYWYRQSLGQGPEFLIYFQGTGAADDSGLPNDRFFAVRPEGSVSTLKIQRTERGDSAVYLCASRKEGARSEAFFGQGTRLTVV.

The CDR3 region is CAWTMGSRGFGGYTF. The CDR3 DNA reads TGTGCCTGGACAATGGGGAGCAGGGGGTTCGGTGGCTACACCTTC. The chain couples TRBV30 to TRBJ1-2; TRBD1 agrees at 7 bases. Germline V gene data show CDR1 as GTSNPN and CDR2 as SVGIG (reference sequence). Trimming cost V 4 bases and J 7 bases; bases outside gene matches: 15. This CDR3 contains 15 residues.

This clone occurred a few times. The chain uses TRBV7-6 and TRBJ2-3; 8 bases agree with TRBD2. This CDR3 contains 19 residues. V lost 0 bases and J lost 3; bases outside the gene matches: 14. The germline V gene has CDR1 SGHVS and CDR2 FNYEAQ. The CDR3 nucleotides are TGTGCCAGCAGCTTAGCCGTGACTAGCGCCGCGAAACCGACAGATACGCAGTATTTT. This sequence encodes CASSLAVTSAAKPTDTQYF.

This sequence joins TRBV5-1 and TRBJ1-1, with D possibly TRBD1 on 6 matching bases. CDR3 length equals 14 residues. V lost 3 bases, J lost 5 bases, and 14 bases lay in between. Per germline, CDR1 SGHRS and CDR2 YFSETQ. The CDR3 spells CASSSGDTLTEAFF. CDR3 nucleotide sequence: TGCGCCAGCAGCTCAGGGGATACGCTTACTGAAGCTTTCTTT.

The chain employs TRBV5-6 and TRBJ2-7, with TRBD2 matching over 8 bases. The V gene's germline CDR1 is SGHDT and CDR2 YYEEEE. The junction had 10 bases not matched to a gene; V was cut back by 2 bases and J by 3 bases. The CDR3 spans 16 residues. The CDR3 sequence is CASSLGLTGGGYEQYF. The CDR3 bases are TGTGCCAGCAGCTTAGGGTTGACGGGAGGGGGCTACGAGCAGTACTTC.

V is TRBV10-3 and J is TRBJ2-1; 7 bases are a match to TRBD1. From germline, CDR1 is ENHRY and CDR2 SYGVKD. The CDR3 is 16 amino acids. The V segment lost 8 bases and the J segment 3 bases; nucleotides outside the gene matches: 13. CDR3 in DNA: TGTGCCATCGCGCGAAGTGGGGCAGGGGGCTACAATGAGCAGTTCTTC. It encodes CAIARSGAGGYNEQFF.